This record covers a single TCR beta chain. Its antigen is not known. This record comes from a study of shared clonotypes between healthy human individuals. The CDR3 covers 16 residues. The germline V and J ends were trimmed by 4 bases and 0 bases, with 15 bases remaining between them. CDR1 is LGHNA and CDR2 is YNFKEQ in the germline V gene. Here immunoSEQ multiplex PCR was the method, and the copy in TCRdb shows in-frame clones only, minus some. The sample records roughly 1,000,000 clones, around 78% being singletons. Partitioning of CD4+ cells yielded a CD45RA+ naive subset and a CD45RA-negative memory subset. Overall study results and limits: Shared clonotypes: about 5.3% naive CD4, 3% to 3.5% naive CD8, roughly 2.4% memory CD4, roughly 0.4% memory CD8. Sampling involved blood alone; tissue repertoires likely differ. The study drew on few donors, limiting represented genetic and exposure-history diversity.

The receptor was isolated from a young man in good health. Some clones in this sample may be carry-over from other donors' samples. V usage is TRBV4-2 and J usage is TRBJ1-1; TRBD1 is a possible D gene (5 bases). The sample was memory CD4+ T cells from PBMCs. Subset specified: CD45RA-negative fraction. The CDR3 DNA is TGTGCCAGCAGCCCTACGTCCAGGGCTATGAACACTGAAGCTTTCTTT. Translated, it gives CASSPTSRAMNTEAFF.